This T cell receptor beta chain was sequenced for a study of T cells in Graves' hyperthyroidism and ophthalmopathy. Across the whole study: Blood from the periphery was taken at initial diagnosis, before any treatment. Study-wide results and caveats: Clonotypes that were expanded in thyroid above 0.001 mostly appeared in blood too.

Notes on this clonotype: What it binds is unknown.

RNA transcripts yielded amplified TCR beta CDR3 regions. The study used the HTBI primer set for a first-round RT-PCR of the TCR CDR3. Each CDR3 protein gets one entry after TCRdb re-called the multiplex PCR reads with MiXCR. The table has 500,000 to 550,000 distinct CDR3 sequences, just under 20% seen once. The CDR3 length is 15 residues. V gave up 6 bases and J gave up 0 bases, with 9 bases separating them. Germline V gene lookup returns CDR1 MNHNS and CDR2 SASEGT. Disease lasting under 3 months, a NOSPECS grade of at least 4, and a Clinical Activity Score of at least 3 were features of the ophthalmopathy patients.

The TCR sequence derives from a middle-aged man with Graves' ophthalmopathy. The chain uses TRBV6-1 and TRBJ1-6; D remains unclear. The specimen sequenced was blood. The CDR3 region has the DNA TGTGCCAGCAGAGACGCTAGCTCCTATAATTCACCCCTCCACTTT. Protein sequence: CASRDASSYNSPLHF.